A selection of T cell receptor beta chains follows, all from one sample in a study of Ad26.COV2.S vaccination and SARS-CoV-2 variants. Here immunoSEQ multiplex PCR was the method, and the copy in TCRdb shows in-frame clones only, minus some. Here the sample spans more than 300,000 clones, around four fifths being singletons. Material: peripheral blood, obtained in a trial of Ad26.COV2.S vaccine versus placebo. All receptors come from a person between 18 and 65 years old who received the Ad26.COV2.S COVID-19 vaccine or a placebo. CDR3s include the opening cysteine and the closing phenylalanine or tryptophan. The order of the fields is CDR3 protein, CDR3 DNA, V gene, J gene, D gene, clone size. A D gene is named only where the DNA matches it firmly. Clone size is given for some rows only: seen once, a few or many times, or a class if the clone is expanded.

CASSNRQGAGESYNSPLHF	TGTGCCAGCAGCAACAGACAGGGGGCGGGGGAGTCCTATAATTCACCCCTCCACTTT	TRBV27	TRBJ1-6	TRBD1	-
CASSEWTGNYGYTF	TGTGCCAGCAGTGAATGGACAGGGAACTATGGCTACACCTTC	TRBV25-1	TRBJ1-2	TRBD1	-
CASSVGHSSYNEQFF	TGTGCCAGCAGCGTAGGGCATAGCTCCTACAATGAGCAGTTCTTC	TRBV9	TRBJ2-1	-	-
CASSLRHRLAFYGYTF	TGTGCCAGCAGCTTAAGACACCGTTTAGCCTTCTATGGCTACACCTTC	TRBV7-2	TRBJ1-2	-	once
CASSLVAQGGNSPLHF	TGCGCCAGCAGCTTGGTAGCCCAGGGCGGTAATTCACCCCTCCACTTT	TRBV5-1	TRBJ1-6	-	-
CASSQGEVNYGYTF	TGCGCCAGCAGCCAAGGGGAGGTTAACTATGGCTACACCTTC	TRBV4-1	TRBJ1-2	-	-
CASSGGTQETQYF	TGTGCCAGCTCAGGCGGGACTCAAGAGACCCAGTACTTC	TRBV18	TRBJ2-5	-	-
CASSFPGQGASGNTIYF	TGTGCCAGCAGCTTCCCGGGACAGGGTGCATCTGGAAACACCATATATTTT	TRBV7-8	TRBJ1-3	TRBD1	-
CASTTGLVGMNTEAFF	TGTGCCAGCACAACTGGGTTAGTGGGGATGAACACTGAAGCTTTCTTT	TRBV18	TRBJ1-1	-	-
CASSSPPGNYGYTF	TGTGCCAGCAGCTCGCCCCCTGGGAACTATGGCTACACCTTC	TRBV7-8	TRBJ1-2	-	few
CASSTFRTGGQPQHF	TGTGCCAGCAGTACTTTCAGGACAGGCGGGCAGCCCCAGCATTTT	TRBV2	TRBJ1-5	TRBD1	few
CSVAVPQETQYF	TGCAGCGTTGCGGTCCCCCAAGAGACCCAGTACTTC	TRBV29-1	TRBJ2-5	-	-
CASSQCDGGRGTF	TGTGCCAGCAGCCAATGTGACGGTGGTCGGGGCACCTTC	TRBV14	TRBJ1-2	-	few
CASSLGVGAGTMEQETQYF	TGTGCCAGCAGCTTAGGAGTTGGGGCCGGGACTATGGAACAAGAGACCCAGTACTTC	TRBV7-9	TRBJ2-5	TRBD2	-
CASSLWGGRREQYF	TGTGCCAGCAGTTTATGGGGGGGGCGCCGCGAGCAGTACTTC	TRBV28	TRBJ2-7	-	-